Listed below are T cell receptor beta chains from one sample, sequenced in a study of cytomegalovirus exposure and HLA in healthy donors. The repertoire was sequenced with immunoSEQ multiplex PCR; TCRdb's copy has only in-frame clones and lacks some. The table shows 150,000 to 200,000 clones, with about 81% occurring only once. The source material was PBMCs. Source of these receptors: a girl aged 2 to 9 in good health and CMV-seropositive. The CDR3 runs from the conserved cysteine through the conserved F or W. The D gene is left open where the match is weak. For some rows the clone size is stated as once, few or many, or as a class when expanded; others skip it.

CDR3 | DNA | J | length | D | V | size
CASSLDRGEQYF | TGTGCCAGCAGTTTAGACAGGGGCGAGCAGTACTTC | TRBJ2-7 | 12 | TRBD1 | TRBV28 | -
CAWSVQNTIYF | TGTGCCTGGAGTGTACAAAACACCATATATTTT | TRBJ1-3 | 11 | - | TRBV30 | -
CASSLPLGTGADTEAFF | TGTGCCAGCAGCTTGCCCCTTGGCACAGGGGCGGACACTGAAGCTTTCTTT | TRBJ1-1 | 17 | TRBD1 | TRBV5-4 | -
CASSGQGNQPQHF | TGCGCCAGCAGTGGACAGGGGAATCAGCCCCAGCATTTT | TRBJ1-5 | 13 | TRBD1 | TRBV10-1 | -
CASSPLGTSGSAETQYF | TGTGCCAGCTCACCACTCGGGACTAGCGGGAGTGCGGAGACCCAGTACTTC | TRBJ2-5 | 17 | TRBD2 | TRBV18 | -
CASSPRGGSNEQFF | TGCGCCAGCAGCCCTCGAGGCGGGAGCAATGAGCAGTTCTTC | TRBJ2-1 | 14 | TRBD2 | TRBV5-1 | -
CAVWGTGVGNQPQHF | TGTGCCGTCTGGGGGACAGGGGTGGGCAATCAGCCCCAGCATTTT | TRBJ1-5 | 15 | TRBD1 | TRBV10-3 | once
CASLAGLPPQYF | TGCGCCAGCCTAGCGGGACTCCCACCGCAGTATTTT | TRBJ2-3 | 12 | TRBD2 | TRBV10-2 | -
CASSLGTGVYGYTF | TGCGCCAGCAGCCTCGGGACAGGGGTCTATGGCTACACCTTC | TRBJ1-2 | 14 | TRBD1 | TRBV5-1 | -
CASSQDRNSYNEQFF | TGCGCCAGCAGCCAGGACAGGAATTCCTACAATGAGCAGTTCTTC | TRBJ2-1 | 15 | TRBD1 | TRBV4-1 | few
CAIRPTSGSGDTQYF | TGTGCCATCAGACCTACTAGCGGGAGTGGAGATACGCAGTATTTT | TRBJ2-3 | 15 | TRBD2 | TRBV10-3 | -
CAWSVLAGGSFNTGELFF | TGTGCCTGGAGTGTCCTAGCGGGAGGATCCTTTAACACCGGGGAGCTGTTTTTT | TRBJ2-2 | 18 | TRBD2 | TRBV30 | -
CASSSARAGTDTQYF | TGTGCCAGCAGTTCCGCTCGAGCGGGAACAGATACGCAGTATTTT | TRBJ2-3 | 15 | TRBD2 | TRBV27 | few
CASSQIGDRVTGNTIYF | TGCGCCAGCAGCCAAATTGGGGACAGGGTGACTGGAAACACCATATATTTT | TRBJ1-3 | 17 | TRBD1 | TRBV5-1 | once